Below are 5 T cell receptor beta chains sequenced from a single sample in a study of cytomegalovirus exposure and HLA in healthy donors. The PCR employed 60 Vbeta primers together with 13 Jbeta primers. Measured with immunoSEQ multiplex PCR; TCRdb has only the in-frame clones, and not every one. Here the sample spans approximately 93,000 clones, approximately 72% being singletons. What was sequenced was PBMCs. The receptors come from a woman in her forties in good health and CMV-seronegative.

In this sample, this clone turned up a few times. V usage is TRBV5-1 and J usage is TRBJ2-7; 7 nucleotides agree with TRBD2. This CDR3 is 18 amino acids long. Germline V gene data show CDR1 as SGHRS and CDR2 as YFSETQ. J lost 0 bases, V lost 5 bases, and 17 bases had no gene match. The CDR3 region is CASRPTVPGRGSSYEQYF. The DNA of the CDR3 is TGCGCCAGCAGACCTACAGTCCCCGGGCGGGGGAGCTCCTACGAGCAGTACTTC.

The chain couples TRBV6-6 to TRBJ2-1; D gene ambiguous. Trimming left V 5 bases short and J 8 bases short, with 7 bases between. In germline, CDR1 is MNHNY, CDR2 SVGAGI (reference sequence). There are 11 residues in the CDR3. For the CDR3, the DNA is TGTGCCAGCAGTCCCCTTGATGAGCAGTTCTTC. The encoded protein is CASSPLDEQFF.

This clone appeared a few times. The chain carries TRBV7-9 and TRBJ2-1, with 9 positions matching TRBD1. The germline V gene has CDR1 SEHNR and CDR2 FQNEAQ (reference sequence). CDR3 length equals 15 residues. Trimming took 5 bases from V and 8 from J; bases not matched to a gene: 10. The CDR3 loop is CASSTWTGERDEQFF. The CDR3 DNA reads TGTGCCAGCAGCACGTGGACAGGGGAGAGGGATGAGCAGTTCTTC.

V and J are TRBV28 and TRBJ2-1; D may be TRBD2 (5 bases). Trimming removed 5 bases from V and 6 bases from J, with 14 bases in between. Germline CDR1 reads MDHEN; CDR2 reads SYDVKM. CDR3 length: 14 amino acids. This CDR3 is CASSHLASVNEQFF. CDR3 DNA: TGTGCCAGCAGTCACTTAGCGTCAGTCAATGAGCAGTTCTTC. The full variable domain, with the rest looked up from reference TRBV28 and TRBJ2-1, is DVKVTQSSRYLVKRTGEKVFLECVQDMDHENMFWYRQDPGLGLRLIYFSYDVKMKEKGDIPEGYSVSREKKERFSLILESASTNQTSMYLCASSHLASVNEQFFGPGTRLTVL.

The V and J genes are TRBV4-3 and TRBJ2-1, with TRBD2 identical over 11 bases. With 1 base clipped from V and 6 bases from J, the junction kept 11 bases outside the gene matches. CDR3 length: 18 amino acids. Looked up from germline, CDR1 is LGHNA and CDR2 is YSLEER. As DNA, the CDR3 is TGCGCCAGCAGCCAAGTGACTGGACTAGCGGGTTTATTCAATGAGCAGTTCTTC. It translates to CASSQVTGLAGLFNEQFF.